This T cell receptor (beta chain) was identified during a study of a mutant IDH1 vaccine in newly diagnosed glioma. Germline CDR1 reads SGHRS; CDR2 reads YFSETQ. Trimming cost V 0 bases and J 8 bases; bases outside gene matches: 8. This CDR3 contains 16 residues. Data came from immunoSEQ multiplex PCR; TCRdb stores just in-frame clones and leaves some out. In the table there are about 65,000 clones, about 88% of which are singletons. The table lists this clone with a few counts. The antigen remains undetermined. Time point given: week 23, last vaccination. A single vaccine dose contained 300 ug of mutant IDH1 20-mer peptide, and topical imiquimod was used with it.

This specimen was PBMCs, taken from a glioma patient whose treatment included an IDH1 peptide vaccine. This clonotype originated in a man aged 25 to 40 with glioma. The gene calls are TRBV5-1 and TRBJ2-1; 10 bases align to TRBD1. CDR3 amino acids: CASSLGQGANRHEQFF. The CDR3 DNA sequence: TGCGCCAGCAGCTTGGGACAGGGGGCTAATCGGCATGAGCAGTTCTTC.